The 24 T cell receptor beta chains below all came from one sample that was sequenced in a study of blood T cell repertoires in COVID-19. The method was immunoSEQ multiplex PCR; TCRdb's version includes in-frame clones alone and lacks a portion of them. The sample includes some 300,000 clones, approximately 88% seen only once; the top ten take about 7%. The sequencing sample was made of peripheral blood. These receptors were taken from a woman aged 25 to 39 who had recovered from COVID-19.

The chain couples TRBV10-3 to TRBJ1-2, with unresolved D. Germline V lookup: CDR1 ENHRY, CDR2 SYGVKD. The CDR3 is 13 amino acids. The V end lost 4 bases, the J end lost 8 bases, and 14 bases lay between the germline ends. The CDR3 spells CAISGLGFWGYTF. The CDR3 bases are TGTGCCATCAGTGGCTTGGGCTTTTGGGGCTACACCTTC.

This chain connects TRBV5-1 to TRBJ2-1; 7 bases line up with TRBD2. CDR1 is SGHRS, CDR2 YFSETQ, per germline. Unmatched junction bases numbered 10, after V lost 1 base and J lost 0 bases. This CDR3 comprises 18 residues. This CDR3 is CASSLSTGGISSYNEQFF. The CDR3 DNA reads TGCGCCAGCAGCTTGAGTACCGGGGGGATCAGCTCCTACAATGAGCAGTTCTTC.

V gene TRBV6-2 or TRBV6-3 combines with J gene TRBJ1-2; possible D gene TRBD1, 5 bases. Trimming pared 0 bases from V and 2 bases from J, leaving 10 bases between. Germline V gives CDR1 MNHEY, CDR2 SVGEGT. This CDR3 spans 15 amino acids. CDR3 nucleotide sequence: TGTGCCAGCAGTTACTCGTTTCCAGGGAACTATGGCTACACCTTC. It encodes CASSYSFPGNYGYTF.

The rearrangement uses TRBV11-3 and TRBJ2-2; D is unresolved. CDR3 length: 15 amino acids. The V gene lost 5 bases and the J gene lost 2 bases, with 12 bases spanning the gap. Germline values: CDR1 SGHNT, CDR2 YENEEA. For the CDR3, the DNA is TGTGCCAGCAGCCGTATGGGCAGCAACACCGGGGAGCTGTTTTTT. Its translation is CASSRMGSNTGELFF.

The chain is built from TRBV3-1 (or the pseudogene TRBV3-2) and TRBJ1-2; 10 bases are shared with TRBD1. Germline lookup yields CDR1 LGHDT and CDR2 YNNKEL (reference sequence). After removal of 3 bases from V and 7 bases from J, the junction contained 5 bases not matched to a gene. This CDR3 spans 14 amino acids. CDR3 nucleotide sequence: TGTGCCAGCAGCCATTTCGGACAGGGGGGTGGCTACACCTTC. The encoded protein is CASSHFGQGGGYTF.

V gene TRBV6-1 combines with J gene TRBJ1-1; D not certain. Trimming pared 0 bases from V and 0 bases from J, leaving 8 bases between. CDR1 is MNHNS, CDR2 SASEGT, per germline. The CDR3 runs 15 residues. CDR3 amino acids: CASSEALLLNTEAFF. The CDR3 DNA follows: TGTGCCAGCAGTGAAGCGCTTCTACTGAACACTGAAGCTTTCTTT.

The V call is TRBV2, the J call TRBJ1-5; D may be TRBD1 (6 bases). The CDR3 totals 13 residues. The germline V gene encodes CDR1 SNHLY and CDR2 FYNNEI. Trimming cost V 6 bases and J 4 bases, with 10 bases left between them. For the CDR3, the DNA is TGTGCCAGCAGCGGAGGACAGAATCAGCCCCAGCATTTT. Its protein is CASSGGQNQPQHF.

This chain links TRBV5-1 with TRBJ2-2; D remains unclear. Looked up from germline, CDR1 is SGHRS and CDR2 is YFSETQ. The CDR3 consists of 14 residues. Trimming took off 0 bases at V and 3 bases at J, with 6 bases between the two ends. Here the CDR3 DNA reads TGCGCCAGCAGCTTGGGGAGTGACACCGGGGAGCTGTTTTTT. Translation gives CASSLGSDTGELFF.

This chain links TRBV7-2 with TRBJ1-4; D possibly corresponds to TRBD1 (5 bases). Germline CDR1 reads SGHTA; CDR2 reads FQGNSA. The V and J ends lost 5 bases and 4 bases respectively, with 14 bases between them. This CDR3 is 15 amino acids long. The CDR3 coding sequence is TGTGCCAGCAGCCGCGACAGAGACAATAATGAAAAACTGTTTTTT. Protein: CASSRDRDNNEKLFF. The full variable domain, with the rest looked up from reference TRBV7-2 and TRBJ1-4, is GAGVSQSPSNKVTEKGKDVELRCDPISGHTALYWYRQSLGQGLEFLIYFQGNSAPDKSGLPSDRFSAERTGGSVSTLTIQRTQQEDSAVYLCASSRDRDNNEKLFFGSGTQLSVL.

The chain recombines TRBV28 with TRBJ1-1; D ambiguous. This CDR3 contains 12 residues. V was shortened by 7 bases and J by 3 bases, with 9 bases between the two germline ends. Germline V gene lookup returns CDR1 MDHEN and CDR2 SYDVKM. The CDR3 protein is CASTPGYTEAFF. DNA for the CDR3: TGTGCCAGCACCCCCGGGTACACTGAAGCTTTCTTT.

The chain has TRBV5-6 and TRBJ1-1; TRBD1 is a possible D gene (6 bases). There are 15 residues in the CDR3. V was clipped by 3 bases and J by 7 bases, with 19 bases between them. Per the germline V gene, CDR1 is SGHDT and CDR2 is YYEEEE. The CDR3 DNA sequence: TGTGCCAGCAGCTCACCAGGGGATCGGGCCATTGAAGCTTTCTTT. It yields the protein CASSSPGDRAIEAFF. Looking up the rest from reference TRBV5-6 and TRBJ1-1 gives the full variable domain: DAGVTQSPTHLIKTRGQQVTLRCSPKSGHDTVSWYQQALGQGPQFIFQYYEEEERQRGNFPDRFSGHQFPNYSSELNVNALLLGDSALYLCASSSPGDRAIEAFFGQGTRLTVV.

This chain uses TRBV5-1 with TRBJ1-1, with D perhaps TRBD1 (5 bases). V was shortened by 2 bases and J by 4 bases, with 12 bases between the two germline ends. Germline assignment: CDR1 SGHRS and CDR2 YFSETQ. The length of the CDR3 is 14 residues. The CDR3 DNA follows: TGCGCCAGCAGCTTTTATGGGGGGACCACTGAAGCTTTCTTT. Encoded protein: CASSFYGGTTEAFF.

V gene TRBV2 combines with J gene TRBJ2-1; no reliable D call. The CDR3 consists of 12 residues. The V and J ends lost 8 bases and 5 bases respectively, with 10 bases between them. Looked up from germline, CDR1 is SNHLY and CDR2 is FYNNEI. Here the CDR3 reads CASFGTDNEQFF. The CDR3 DNA is TGTGCCAGCTTTGGTACAGACAATGAGCAGTTCTTC. Complete variable domain (other parts from reference TRBV2 and TRBJ2-1): EPEVTQTPSHQVTQMGQEVILRCVPISNHLYFYWYRQILGQKVEFLVSFYNNEISEKSEIFDDQFSVERPDGSNFTLKIRSTKLEDSAMYFCASFGTDNEQFFGPGTRLTVL.

The rearrangement joins TRBV5-6 to TRBJ1-3; D remains ambiguous. CDR1 SGHDT and CDR2 YYEEEE come from the germline V gene. This CDR3 has 16 residues. Trimming removed 4 bases at V and 0 bases at J, with 14 bases between. The CDR3 DNA reads as TGTGCCAGCAGCCACGGACTGGGCTACTCTGGAAACACCATATATTTT. It is translated as CASSHGLGYSGNTIYF.

The chain is built from TRBV2 and TRBJ1-2; 8 nucleotides agree with TRBD1. From germline, CDR1 is SNHLY and CDR2 FYNNEI. The CDR3 is 15 residues long. V shed 5 bases, J shed 1 base, and the junction held 6 bases outside the gene matches. In DNA, the CDR3 is TGTGCCAGCAGTTCACCGGGACAGGATAACTATGGCTACACCTTC. It yields the protein CASSSPGQDNYGYTF.

V is TRBV4-2 and J is TRBJ2-5; 8 bases are shared with TRBD1. Germline lookup yields CDR1 LGHNA and CDR2 YNFKEQ. V lost 3 bases and J lost 2; bases outside the gene matches: 8. The CDR3 is 16 residues long. The DNA for the CDR3 is TGTGCCAGCAGCCAGGATACCGGGACAGGACAAGAGACCCAGTACTTC. Translating it yields CASSQDTGTGQETQYF.

This clone was seen a few times. The J gene is TRBJ2-7, the V gene TRBV7-2; D possibly corresponds to TRBD2 (5 bases). Germline CDR1 SGHTA, CDR2 FQGNSA. Trimming cost V 6 bases and J 0 bases, with 12 bases left between them. The CDR3 is 14 amino acids. CDR3 region: CASSPVASSYEQYF. CDR3 in DNA: TGTGCCAGCAGTCCAGTAGCGAGCTCCTACGAGCAGTACTTC.

The CDR3 region has the DNA TGTGCCAGCAGCCAAGGCGGTGCTGAAAAACTGTTTTTT. The encoded protein is CASSQGGAEKLFF. The genes are TRBV3-1 (or the pseudogene TRBV3-2) and TRBJ1-4; D is unresolved. The CDR3 contains 13 residues. CDR1 LGHDT and CDR2 YNNKEL come from the germline V gene (reference sequence). V was shortened by 1 base and J by 7 bases, with 7 bases between the two germline ends.

On this clone: At one of its ends the junction is not consistent with the germline gene, which may arise from a read error. This sample also contains other DNA sequences that code for the same CDR3. The chain has TRBV5-6 and TRBJ1-3, with TRBD1 as a possible D gene (5 bases). This CDR3 comprises 16 residues. The germline V gene has CDR1 SGHDT and CDR2 YYEEEE. CDR3 amino acids: CASSTRTRISGNTIYF. The CDR3 nucleotides read TGTGCTAGCAGCACCCGGACACGAATCTCTGGAAACACCATATATTTT.

The rearrangement joins TRBV5-1 to TRBJ2-3; the match to TRBD2 covers 13 bases. The V gene's germline CDR1 is SGHRS and CDR2 YFSETQ. The CDR3 runs 17 residues. The trim removed 2 bases at V and 1 base at J, leaving 4 bases unmatched. The CDR3 DNA sequence: TGCGCCAGCAGCTTACTAGCGGGGGGGCTTCGCACAGATACGCAGTATTTT. Amino acids: CASSLLAGGLRTDTQYF. The whole variable domain, filled in from reference TRBV5-1 and TRBJ2-3, reads KAGVTQTPRYLIKTRGQQVTLSCSPISGHRSVSWYQQTPGQGLQFLFEYFSETQRNKGNFPGRFSGRQFSNSRSEMNVSTLELGDSALYLCASSLLAGGLRTDTQYFGPGTRLTVL.

The chain joins TRBV19 to TRBJ1-1; D unresolved. CDR1 is LNHDA, CDR2 SQIVND, per germline (reference sequence). The CDR3 covers 14 residues. Trimming cost V 6 bases and J 2 bases, with 13 bases left between them. The CDR3 nucleotides are TGTGCCAGTAGGTTGTTTTCCTTAAACACTGAAGCTTTCTTT. This codes for CASRLFSLNTEAFF.

The chain couples TRBV9 to TRBJ1-2; no clear D. The CDR3 consists of 14 residues. Germline V lookup: CDR1 SGDLS, CDR2 YYNGEE. The V end was cut by 4 bases, the J end by 6 bases, with 16 bases between. The CDR3 region has the DNA TGTGCCAGCAGCCCTAGGTCCGGAGGTGATGGCTACACCTTC. It is translated as CASSPRSGGDGYTF.

The CDR3 nucleotides read TGTGCCAGCAGCAAAGTTGGTGGGTCGGGGGTATCTGAGCAGTTCTTC. This gives the protein CASSKVGGSGVSEQFF. V is TRBV21-1 and J is TRBJ2-1; the table's D call of TRBD2 was not tested on the DNA. TRBV21-1 is recorded as a pseudogene. CDR3 length: 16 amino acids.

This rearrangement joins TRBV6-5 to TRBJ1-5; a possible D gene is TRBD1 (5 bases). The germline CDR1 and CDR2 sequences are MNHEY and SVGAGI. The CDR3 runs to 13 residues. The V end lost 8 bases, the J end lost 6 bases, and 14 bases lay between the germline ends. The DNA of the CDR3 is TGTGCCAGCGGAAACCCAGGGCGTCAGCCCCAGCATTTT. Residues: CASGNPGRQPQHF.